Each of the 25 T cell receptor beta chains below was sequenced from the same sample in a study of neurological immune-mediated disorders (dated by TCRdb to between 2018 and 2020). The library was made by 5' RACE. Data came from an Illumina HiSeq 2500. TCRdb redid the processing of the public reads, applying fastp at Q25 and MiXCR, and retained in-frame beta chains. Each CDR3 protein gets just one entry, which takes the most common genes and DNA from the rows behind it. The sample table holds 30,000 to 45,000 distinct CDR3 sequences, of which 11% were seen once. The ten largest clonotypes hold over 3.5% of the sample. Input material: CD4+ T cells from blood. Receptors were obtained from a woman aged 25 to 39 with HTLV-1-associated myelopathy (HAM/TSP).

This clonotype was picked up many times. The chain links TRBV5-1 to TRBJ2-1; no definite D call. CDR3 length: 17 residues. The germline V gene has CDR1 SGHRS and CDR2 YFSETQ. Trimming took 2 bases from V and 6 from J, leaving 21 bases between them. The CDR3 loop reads CASSFRAEFMSGNEQFF. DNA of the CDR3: TGCGCCAGCAGCTTCCGGGCGGAGTTTATGTCAGGCAATGAGCAGTTCTTC.

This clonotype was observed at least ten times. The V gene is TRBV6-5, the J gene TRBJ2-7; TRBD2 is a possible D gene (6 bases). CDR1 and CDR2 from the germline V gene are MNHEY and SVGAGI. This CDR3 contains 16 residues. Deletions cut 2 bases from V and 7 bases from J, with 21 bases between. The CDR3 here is CASSYGRGKSRGEQYF. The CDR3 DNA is TGTGCCAGCAGTTACGGGCGGGGCAAGTCCCGTGGGGAGCAGTACTTC.

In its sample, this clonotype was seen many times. The CDR3 DNA sequence: TGCAGCGTTTCAAAACTGGGACAGGGGAACACCGGGGAGCTGTTTTTT. Translation gives CSVSKLGQGNTGELFF. This chain joins TRBV29-1 and TRBJ2-2, with 9 bases fitting TRBD1. Germline-derived CDR1 and CDR2 are SQVTM and ANQGSEA. The length of the CDR3 is 16 residues. V lost 5 bases and J lost 1; bases outside the gene matches: 8.

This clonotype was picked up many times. CDR3 in amino acids: CSVGTFTDTQYF. The CDR3 DNA is TGCAGCGTTGGGACTTTCACAGATACGCAGTATTTT. The V call is TRBV29-1, the J call TRBJ2-3; tentative D call: TRBD2 (5 bases). Trimming cost V 4 bases and J 2 bases, with 7 bases left between them. The V gene's germline CDR1 is SQVTM and CDR2 ANQGSEA. CDR3 size: 12 residues.

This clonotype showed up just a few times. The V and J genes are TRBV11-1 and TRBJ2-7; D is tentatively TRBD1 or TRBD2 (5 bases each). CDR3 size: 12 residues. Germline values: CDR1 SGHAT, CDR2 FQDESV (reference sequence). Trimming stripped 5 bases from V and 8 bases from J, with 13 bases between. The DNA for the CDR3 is TGTGCCAGCAGCCGCAGGGACGGCCAGCAGTACTTC. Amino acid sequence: CASSRRDGQQYF.

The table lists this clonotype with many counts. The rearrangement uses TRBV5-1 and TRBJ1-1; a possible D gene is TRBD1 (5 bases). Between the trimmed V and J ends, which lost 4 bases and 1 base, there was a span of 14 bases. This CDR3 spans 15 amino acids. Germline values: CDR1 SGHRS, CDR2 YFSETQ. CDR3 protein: CASSGQLGRNTEAFF. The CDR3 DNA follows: TGCGCCAGCAGCGGACAATTGGGACGGAACACTGAAGCTTTCTTT.

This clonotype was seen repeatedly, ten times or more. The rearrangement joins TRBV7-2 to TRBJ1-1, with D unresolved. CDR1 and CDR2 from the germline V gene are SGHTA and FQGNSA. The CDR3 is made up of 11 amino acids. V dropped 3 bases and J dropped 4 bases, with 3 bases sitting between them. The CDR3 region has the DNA TGTGCCAGCAGCTTCGTCACTGAAGCTTTCTTT. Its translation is CASSFVTEAFF.

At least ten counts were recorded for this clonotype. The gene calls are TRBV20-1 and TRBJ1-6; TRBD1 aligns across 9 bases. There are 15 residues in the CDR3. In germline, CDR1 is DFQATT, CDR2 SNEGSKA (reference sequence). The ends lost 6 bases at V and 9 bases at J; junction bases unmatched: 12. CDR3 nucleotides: TGCAGTGCGAATACCCCGGGACAGGGAACTTCACCCCTCCACTTT. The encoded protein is CSANTPGQGTSPLHF.

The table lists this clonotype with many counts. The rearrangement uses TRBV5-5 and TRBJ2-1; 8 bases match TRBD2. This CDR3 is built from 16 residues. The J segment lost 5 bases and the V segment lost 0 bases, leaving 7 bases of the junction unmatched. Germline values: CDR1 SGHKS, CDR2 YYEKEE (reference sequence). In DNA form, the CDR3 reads TGTGCCAGCAGCTTGGCTAACAAGCGGGGGAACAATGAGCAGTTCTTC. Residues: CASSLANKRGNNEQFF.

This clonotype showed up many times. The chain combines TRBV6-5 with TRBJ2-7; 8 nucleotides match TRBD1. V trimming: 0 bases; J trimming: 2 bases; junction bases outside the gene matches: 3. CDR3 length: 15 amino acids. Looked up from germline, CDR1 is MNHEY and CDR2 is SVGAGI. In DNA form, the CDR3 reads TGTGCCAGCAGTTACTCTAGGACAGGGACCTACGAGCAGTACTTC. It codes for CASSYSRTGTYEQYF.

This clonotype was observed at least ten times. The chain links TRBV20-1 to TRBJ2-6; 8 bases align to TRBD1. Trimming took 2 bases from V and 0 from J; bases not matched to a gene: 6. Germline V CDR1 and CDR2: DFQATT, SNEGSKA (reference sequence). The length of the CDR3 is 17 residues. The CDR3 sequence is CSARQDRASSGANVLTF. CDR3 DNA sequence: TGCAGTGCTAGACAGGACAGGGCTAGCTCTGGGGCCAACGTCCTGACTTTC.

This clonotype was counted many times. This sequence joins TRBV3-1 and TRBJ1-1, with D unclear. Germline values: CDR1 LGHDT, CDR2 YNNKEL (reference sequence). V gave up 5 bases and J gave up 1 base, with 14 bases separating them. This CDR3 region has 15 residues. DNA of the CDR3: TGTGCCAGCAGCGCGGGGTGGGTCGGGAACACTGAAGCTTTCTTT. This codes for CASSAGWVGNTEAFF. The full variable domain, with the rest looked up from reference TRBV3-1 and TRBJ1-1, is DTAVSQTPKYLVTQMGNDKSIKCEQNLGHDTMYWYKQDSKKFLKIMFSYNNKELIINETVPNRFSPKSPDKAHLNLHINSLELGDSAVYFCASSAGWVGNTEAFFGQGTRLTVV.

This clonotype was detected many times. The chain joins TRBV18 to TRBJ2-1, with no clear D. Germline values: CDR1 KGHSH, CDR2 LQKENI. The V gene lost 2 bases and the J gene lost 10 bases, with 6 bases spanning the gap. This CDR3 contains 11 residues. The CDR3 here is CASSPDQEQFF. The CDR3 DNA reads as TGTGCCAGCTCACCAGACCAAGAGCAGTTCTTC. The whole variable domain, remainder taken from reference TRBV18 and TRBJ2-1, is NAGVMQNPRHLVRRRGQEARLRCSPMKGHSHVYWYRQLPEEGLKFMVYLQKENIIDESGMPKERFSAEFPKEGPSILRIQQVVRGDSAAYFCASSPDQEQFFGPGTRLTVL.

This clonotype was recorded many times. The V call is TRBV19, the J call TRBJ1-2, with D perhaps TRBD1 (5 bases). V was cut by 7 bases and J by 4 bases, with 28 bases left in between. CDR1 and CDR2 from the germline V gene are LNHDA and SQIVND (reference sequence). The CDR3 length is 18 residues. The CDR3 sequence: CASTQLRRGIRNSYGYTF. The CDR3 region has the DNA TGTGCCAGTACCCAATTGCGGCGGGGGATCAGAAACTCCTATGGCTACACCTTC.

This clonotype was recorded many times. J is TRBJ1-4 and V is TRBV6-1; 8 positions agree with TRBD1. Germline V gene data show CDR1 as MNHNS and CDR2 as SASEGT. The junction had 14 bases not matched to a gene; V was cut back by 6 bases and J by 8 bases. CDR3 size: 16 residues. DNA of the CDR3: TGTGCCAGCAGCCCTGGACAGGGCGGCTTAACCGAAAAACTGTTTTTT. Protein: CASSPGQGGLTEKLFF.

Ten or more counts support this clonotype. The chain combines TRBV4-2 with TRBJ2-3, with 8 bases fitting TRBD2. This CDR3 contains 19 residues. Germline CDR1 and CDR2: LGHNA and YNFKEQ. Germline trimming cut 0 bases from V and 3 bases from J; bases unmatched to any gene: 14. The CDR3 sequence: CASSQDLPSPPGGTDTQYF. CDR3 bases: TGTGCCAGCAGCCAAGATCTACCCTCTCCTCCGGGGGGGACAGATACGCAGTATTTT.

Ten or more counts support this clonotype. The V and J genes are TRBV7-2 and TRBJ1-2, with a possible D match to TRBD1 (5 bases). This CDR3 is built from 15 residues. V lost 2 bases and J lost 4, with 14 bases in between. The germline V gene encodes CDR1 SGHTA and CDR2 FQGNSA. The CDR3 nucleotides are TGTGCCAGCAGCTTAAGCTTCGCAGGGACCTATGGCTACACCTTC. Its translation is CASSLSFAGTYGYTF.

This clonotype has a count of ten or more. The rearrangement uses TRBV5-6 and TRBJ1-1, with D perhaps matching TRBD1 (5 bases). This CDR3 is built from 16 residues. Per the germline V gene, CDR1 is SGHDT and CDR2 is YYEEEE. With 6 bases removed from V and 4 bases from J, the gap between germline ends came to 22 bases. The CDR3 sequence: CASTTGGLVKRTEAFF. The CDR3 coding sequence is TGTGCCAGCACCACTGGGGGTCTGGTGAAACGCACTGAAGCTTTCTTT.

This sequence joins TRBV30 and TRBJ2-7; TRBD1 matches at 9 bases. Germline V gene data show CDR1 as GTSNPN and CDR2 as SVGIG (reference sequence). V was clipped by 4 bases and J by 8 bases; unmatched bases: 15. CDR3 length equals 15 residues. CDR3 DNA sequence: TGTGCCTGGAAAACCTCCGGGACAGGGTCATACAAGCAGTACTTC. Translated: CAWKTSGTGSYKQYF.

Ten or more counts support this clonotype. This chain's CDR3 is CATSEAGTSYGYTF. Here the CDR3 DNA reads TGTGCCACCAGTGAAGCCGGGACTAGCTATGGCTACACCTTC. The rearrangement links TRBV24-1 to TRBJ1-2; a possible D gene is TRBD1 (5 bases). The V and J ends lost 4 bases and 4 bases respectively, with 12 bases between them. The length of the CDR3 is 14 residues. CDR1 KGHDR and CDR2 SFDVKD come from the germline V gene.

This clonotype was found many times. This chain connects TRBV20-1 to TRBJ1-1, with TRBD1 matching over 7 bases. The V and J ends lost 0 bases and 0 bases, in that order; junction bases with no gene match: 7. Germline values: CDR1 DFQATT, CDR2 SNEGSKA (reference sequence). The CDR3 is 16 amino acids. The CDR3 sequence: CSARDMYRGLNTEAFF. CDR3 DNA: TGCAGTGCTAGAGATATGTACAGGGGACTGAACACTGAAGCTTTCTTT.

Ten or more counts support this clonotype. The CDR3 nucleotides read TGTGCCAGCAGCTTCAGGGGGCTTGAGCAGTACTTC. Translation gives CASSFRGLEQYF. V and J are TRBV6-5 and TRBJ2-7; 8 bases line up with TRBD1. Germline V gene sequence: CDR1 MNHEY, CDR2 SVGAGI. CDR3 length equals 12 residues. The ends lost 6 bases at V and 7 bases at J; junction bases unmatched: 5.

CDR3 in amino acids: CASSFGGVGLYNEQFF. The CDR3 bases are TGTGCCAGCAGTTTCGGCGGGGTTGGTCTCTACAATGAGCAGTTCTTC. The chain uses TRBV27 and TRBJ2-1; D might be TRBD2 (6 bases). In germline, CDR1 is MNHEY, CDR2 SMNVEV (reference sequence). There are 16 residues in the CDR3. V lost 3 bases, J lost 3 bases, and 15 bases lay in between.

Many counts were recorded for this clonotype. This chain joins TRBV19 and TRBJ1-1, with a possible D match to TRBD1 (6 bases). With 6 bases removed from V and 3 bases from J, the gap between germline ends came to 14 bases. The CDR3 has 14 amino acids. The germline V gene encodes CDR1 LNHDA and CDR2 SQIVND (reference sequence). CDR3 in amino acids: CASSPAGAYTEAFF. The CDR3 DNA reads TGTGCCAGTAGCCCCGCGGGGGCCTACACTGAAGCTTTCTTT.

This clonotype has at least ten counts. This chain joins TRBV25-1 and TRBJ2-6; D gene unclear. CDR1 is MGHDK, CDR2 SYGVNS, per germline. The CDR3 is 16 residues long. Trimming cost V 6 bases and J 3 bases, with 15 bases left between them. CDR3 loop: CASSRADTLGANVLTF. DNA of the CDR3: TGTGCCAGCAGCCGGGCCGATACTCTTGGGGCCAACGTCCTGACTTTC.